This TCR beta chain is from a study of T cells expressing NK-cell markers. This CDR3 contains 14 residues. Germline V gives CDR1 SGHTA, CDR2 FQGNSA. TCRdb reanalyzed the 5' RACE reads and collapses them to one entry per CDR3 protein, without DNA. The listing records 300,000 to 450,000 distinct CDR3 sequences. Sequenced sample: blood T cells: a sorted CD56 or NKG2C T cell subset, CD4+ or CD8+ T cells, or bulk PBMC T cells (not recorded which). The chain is built from TRBV7-2 and TRBJ2-5. The source of this sequence is a man aged 18 to 70 in good health. The chain's CDR3 is CASSLSAHQETQYF. Full variable domain (remainder filled in from reference TRBV7-2 and TRBJ2-5): GAGVSQSPSNKVTEKGKDVELRCDPISGHTALYWYRQSLGQGLEFLIYFQGNSAPDKSGLPSDRFSAERTGGSVSTLTIQRTQQEDSAVYLCASSLSAHQETQYFGPGTRLLVL.